This T cell receptor (beta chain) was identified in a study of blood T cells in healthy people across ages. For the second PCR, which ran for 7 to 11 cycles, a sample-barcoded 5' primer and a J-beta primer mix were used. The template-switch adaptor was a 5' adaptor with 12 random nucleotides. It tagged each cDNA molecule. TCRdb itself ran the 5' RACE reads through MiXCR, one entry per CDR3 protein. The table has roughly 570,000 distinct CDR3 sequences, 25% to 30% seen once. The CDR3 spans 15 residues. CDR1 is SGHNT and CDR2 is YENEEA in the germline V gene. V was pared by 6 bases and J by 4 bases, with 19 bases between.

The sample taken for sequencing was blood. The source is a woman in her 70s in good health. The V call is TRBV11-3, the J call TRBJ2-7, with D tentatively TRBD1 or TRBD2 (6 bases each). CDR3 protein: CASSFGGSSAYEQYF. The DNA for the CDR3 is TGTGCCAGCAGTTTCGGGGGCTCCTCGGCGTACGAGCAGTACTTC.